This TCR beta chain is from a study of blood T cell repertoires in COVID-19. About the research overall: PBMCs, B-cell-depleted T cells, or T cells provided the cDNA or gDNA that made up the material.

This table comes from immunoSEQ multiplex PCR, and its TCRdb copy is limited to in-frame clones, with some not included. The sample has over 150,000 clones, more than 85% seen once; the top ten hold 7%. The recovered donors of Cohort 3 showed two negative PCRs, clearance, or symptom resolution. Trimming at V came to 1 base and at J to 5 bases, leaving 6 bases not matched to a gene. Germline V gene data show CDR1 as LGHNA and CDR2 as YNFKEQ. The CDR3 contains 15 residues. The chain joins TRBV4-2 to TRBJ2-3, with 7 bases matching TRBD2. This receptor was obtained from a woman aged 50 to 65 who had recovered from COVID-19. Sequencing used PBMCs or T cells enriched from blood (not recorded which). The DNA of the CDR3 is TGTGCCAGCAGCCAAGCTCTAGCGGAAGGAGATACGCAGTATTTT. Translated: CASSQALAEGDTQYF.